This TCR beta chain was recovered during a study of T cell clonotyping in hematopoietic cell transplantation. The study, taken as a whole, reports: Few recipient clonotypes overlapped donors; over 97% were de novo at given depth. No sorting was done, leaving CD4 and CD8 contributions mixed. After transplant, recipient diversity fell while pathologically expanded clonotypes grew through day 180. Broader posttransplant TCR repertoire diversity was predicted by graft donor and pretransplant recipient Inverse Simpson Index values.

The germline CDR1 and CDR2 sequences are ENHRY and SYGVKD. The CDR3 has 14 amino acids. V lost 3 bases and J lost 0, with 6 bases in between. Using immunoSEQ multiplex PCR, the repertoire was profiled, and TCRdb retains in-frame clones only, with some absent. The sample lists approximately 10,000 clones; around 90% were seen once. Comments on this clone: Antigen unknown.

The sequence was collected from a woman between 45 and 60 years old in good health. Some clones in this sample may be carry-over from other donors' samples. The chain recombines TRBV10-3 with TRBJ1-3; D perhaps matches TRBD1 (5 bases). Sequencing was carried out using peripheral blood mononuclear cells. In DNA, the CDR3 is TGTGCCATCAGTGAAGGGGTCTCTGGAAACACCATATATTTT. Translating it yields CAISEGVSGNTIYF.